What follows are 2 T cell receptor beta chains derived from one specimen sequenced in a study of blood T cell repertoires in COVID-19. Clones were sequenced by immunoSEQ multiplex PCR, and TCRdb holds only the in-frame ones, with some missing. The sample lists 200,000 to 250,000 clones, around three quarters occurring once. Material: peripheral blood. These receptors originate from a woman in her 70s with acute or convalescent COVID-19.

The chain joins TRBV28 to TRBJ1-1, with 9 nucleotides matching TRBD1. The CDR3 sequence is 14 residues long. Germline-derived CDR1 and CDR2 are MDHEN and SYDVKM. J gave up 2 bases and V 10 bases, and 8 bases lay outside the gene matches. CDR3: CAISGTGFNTEAFF. CDR3 nucleotides: TGTGCCATCTCCGGGACAGGGTTTAACACTGAAGCTTTCTTT.

V and J are TRBV5-8 and TRBJ2-7; 10 nucleotides align to TRBD1. The CDR3 totals 18 residues. V was pared by 4 bases and J by 0 bases, with 13 bases of the junction left unmatched. The germline V gene encodes CDR1 SGHTS and CDR2 YDEGEE. Here the CDR3 reads CASSGDRGPAPSSYEQYF. The CDR3 DNA follows: TGTGCCAGCAGCGGGGACAGGGGACCCGCTCCCAGCTCCTACGAGCAGTACTTC.